These 19 T cell receptor beta chains originate from one sample sequenced in a study of identical twins. TCRdb itself ran the 5' RACE reads through MiXCR, one entry per CDR3 protein. The data show about 340,000 distinct CDR3 sequences, roughly an eighth seen once. The same sample was also used in a study of yellow fever vaccine responses in identical twins.

The sequencing input was CD8+ T cells sorted from blood. These receptors came from a woman between 18 and 29 years old in good health.

This clonotype was counted only a few times. The V gene is TRBV5-6, the J gene TRBJ2-7; the D is unclear. CDR1 and CDR2 from the germline V gene are SGHDT and YYEEEE. The CDR3 runs to 16 residues. V was clipped by 0 bases and J by 0 bases, with 13 bases between them. In DNA form, the CDR3 reads TGTGCCAGCAGCTTGGTGGGCAGCCTGAACTCCTACGAGCAGTACTTC. It yields the protein CASSLVGSLNSYEQYF.

This clonotype was counted between two and nine times. This rearrangement joins TRBV19 to TRBJ2-5, with 10 bases lining up with TRBD2. Looked up from germline, CDR1 is LNHDA and CDR2 is SQIVND (reference sequence). This CDR3 contains 17 residues. Trimming cost V 6 bases and J 4 bases; bases outside gene matches: 14. CDR3 residues: CASSPTSGYNTGETQYF. CDR3 DNA sequence: TGTGCCAGTAGCCCGACTAGCGGGTATAATACTGGAGAGACCCAGTACTTC.

The chain joins TRBV15 to TRBJ1-4, with a possible D match to TRBD1 (5 bases). Trimming stripped 0 bases from V and 1 base from J, with 9 bases between. There are 16 residues in the CDR3. In germline, CDR1 is LNHNV, CDR2 YYDKDF (reference sequence). The CDR3 region is CATSRDRGQTNEKLFF. The CDR3 DNA sequence: TGTGCCACCAGCAGAGATCGAGGACAAACTAATGAAAAACTGTTTTTT.

This clonotype has ten or more counts. The V gene is TRBV2, the J gene TRBJ1-5; maybe TRBD1 (5 bases). This CDR3 has 14 residues. Germline V gene lookup returns CDR1 SNHLY and CDR2 FYNNEI. Trimming removed 1 base from V and 2 bases from J, with 6 bases in between. The CDR3 protein is CASSEGGGNQPQHF. As DNA, the CDR3 is TGTGCCAGCAGTGAAGGGGGGGGCAATCAGCCCCAGCATTTT.

The chain recombines TRBV7-9 with TRBJ2-1; 7 positions agree with TRBD2. Germline V gene data show CDR1 as SEHNR and CDR2 as FQNEAQ (reference sequence). V dropped 3 bases and J dropped 4; count of bases not matched to a gene: 6. The CDR3 is 15 amino acids. CDR3 sequence: CASSFGGGTYNEQFF. The CDR3, as DNA: TGTGCCAGCAGCTTTGGCGGGGGTACTTACAATGAGCAGTTCTTC. Full variable domain (rest looked up from reference TRBV7-9 and TRBJ2-1): DTGVSQNPRHKITKRGQNVTFRCDPISEHNRLYWYRQTLGQGPEFLTYFQNEAQLEKSRLLSDRFSAERPKGSFSTLEIQRTEQGDSAMYLCASSFGGGTYNEQFFGPGTRLTVL.

V and J are TRBV7-9 and TRBJ1-3, with 7 nucleotides matching TRBD1. The CDR3 covers 15 residues. CDR1 is SEHNR, CDR2 FQNEAQ, per germline (reference sequence). The V and J ends lost 4 bases and 5 bases, in that order; junction bases with no gene match: 8. The CDR3 sequence is CASSSPRDRRNTIYF. For the CDR3, the DNA is TGTGCCAGCAGCTCACCCCGGGACAGACGAAACACCATATATTTT.

This clonotype was found a few times. V gene TRBV27 combines with J gene TRBJ2-7; tentatively, D is TRBD1 (6 bases). The ends were cut back, 4 bases at V and 7 bases at J, with 17 bases in the middle. Germline V gene sequence: CDR1 MNHEY, CDR2 SMNVEV (reference sequence). The CDR3 spans 14 residues. CDR3 bases: TGTGCCAGCAGTTCACAGGGTTGGATACAGGAGCAGTACTTC. Translated, it gives CASSSQGWIQEQYF.

The chain uses TRBV7-9 and TRBJ2-1; D gene ambiguous. Germline loops: CDR1 SEHNR, CDR2 FQNEAQ (reference sequence). The V gene lost 5 bases and the J gene lost 2 bases, with 16 bases spanning the gap. The CDR3 covers 16 residues. The CDR3 loop is CASSPPSGPAYNEQFF. The CDR3 DNA sequence: TGTGCCAGCAGCCCCCCGTCCGGACCGGCCTACAATGAGCAGTTCTTC.

This clonotype was detected many times. This sequence joins TRBV9 and TRBJ2-1; 9 bases agree with TRBD2. The germline CDR1 and CDR2 sequences are SGDLS and YYNGEE. The CDR3 has 19 residues. J gave up 6 bases and V 1 base, and 17 bases lay outside the gene matches. CDR3 nucleotide sequence: TGTGCCAGCAGCGTACGGGCGGTGGCGGGAGGGACGCCTTCCAATGAGCAGTTCTTC. Its protein product is CASSVRAVAGGTPSNEQFF.

This chain uses TRBV29-1 with TRBJ2-7; 9 positions agree with TRBD1. V trimming: 3 bases; J trimming: 5 bases; junction bases outside the gene matches: 8. Germline V gene sequence: CDR1 SQVTM, CDR2 ANQGSEA. The CDR3 runs to 14 residues. CDR3 nucleotides: TGCAGCGTTGATTTTGGGGACAGGGATGACGAGCAGTACTTC. Residues: CSVDFGDRDDEQYF.

A few counts support this clonotype. The V and J genes are TRBV9 and TRBJ2-1; tentatively, D is TRBD1 or TRBD2 (5 bases each). Trimming left V 0 bases short and J 6 bases short, with 13 bases between. Germline V gene data show CDR1 as SGDLS and CDR2 as YYNGEE. This CDR3 region has 15 residues. The CDR3 sequence is CASSVGAGRVNEQFF. The CDR3 DNA sequence: TGTGCCAGCAGCGTAGGAGCAGGGCGGGTCAATGAGCAGTTCTTC.

This chain connects TRBV12-3 or TRBV12-4 to TRBJ1-5; D not resolved. This CDR3 is 13 amino acids long. V was trimmed by 8 bases and J by 1 base, leaving 9 bases between them. DNA of the CDR3: TGTGCCAGCCAGGACGGGAGCAATCAGCCCCAGCATTTT. As protein: CASQDGSNQPQHF.

The chain recombines TRBV10-2 with TRBJ2-1; a weak D match, TRBD1 (6 bases). Trimming stripped 8 bases from V and 9 bases from J, with 23 bases between. The CDR3 is made up of 15 amino acids. Germline values: CDR1 WSHSY, CDR2 SAAADI. The chain's CDR3 is CASRGGNRELGEQFF. CDR3 DNA: TGCGCCAGCCGTGGGGGAAACAGGGAACTAGGTGAGCAGTTCTTC.

This clonotype was picked up many times. This sequence joins TRBV29-1 and TRBJ2-2; no firm D call. The CDR3 is 11 residues long. Trimming took 3 bases from V and 5 from J, leaving 4 bases between them. CDR1 is SQVTM, CDR2 ANQGSEA, per germline. CDR3 nucleotide sequence: TGCAGCGTTGAGCATACCGGGGAGCTGTTTTTT. It specifies CSVEHTGELFF.

The J gene is TRBJ2-1, the V gene TRBV20-1, with 11 bases that match TRBD1. Germline CDR1 DFQATT, CDR2 SNEGSKA (reference sequence). V lost 4 bases to trimming and J lost 7 bases; unmatched junction nucleotides: 6. The CDR3 sequence is 14 residues long. For the CDR3, the DNA is TGCAGTGCTACAGGGACAGGGGGTACAAATGAGCAGTTCTTC. Its protein product is CSATGTGGTNEQFF.

This clonotype has more than one count but fewer than ten. The chain recombines TRBV7-2 with TRBJ2-1; tentatively, D is TRBD1 (6 bases). Germline CDR1 is SGHTA and CDR2 is FQGNSA. Trimming pared 5 bases from V and 2 bases from J, leaving 13 bases between. This CDR3 has 15 amino acids. CDR3 residues: CASSPGQSTYNEQFF. CDR3 nucleotides: TGTGCCAGCAGCCCTGGACAGAGTACCTACAATGAGCAGTTCTTC.

The chain combines TRBV29-1 with TRBJ2-7; D is perhaps TRBD1 or TRBD2 (5 bases each). The CDR3 is 12 residues long. V was pared by 0 bases and J by 2 bases, with 5 bases between. The germline CDR1 and CDR2 sequences are SQVTM and ANQGSEA. CDR3 DNA: TGCAGCGTTGAAGAGGGGGCCTACGAGCAGTACTTC. The encoded protein is CSVEEGAYEQYF.

This rearrangement joins TRBV9 to TRBJ1-5; the D is unclear. The V gene's germline CDR1 is SGDLS and CDR2 YYNGEE. Trimming took 0 bases from V and 4 from J, leaving 14 bases between them. The CDR3 loop spans 16 amino acids. DNA of the CDR3: TGTGCCAGCAGCGTAGGCTTGAGGTCCCTAAATCAGCCCCAGCATTTT. It specifies CASSVGLRSLNQPQHF.

The chain is built from TRBV11-2 and TRBJ2-2, with TRBD2 matching over 9 bases. Trimming took 4 bases from V and 5 from J; bases not matched to a gene: 8. Germline V CDR1 and CDR2: SGHAT, FQNNGV. CDR3 length equals 16 residues. The CDR3, as DNA: TGTGCCAGCAGCTCCCGGGCTAGCGGGATAACCGGGGAGCTGTTTTTT. It codes for CASSSRASGITGELFF.